These 22 T cell receptor beta chains share one sample of origin, sequenced in a study of human T cells and chemical hapten exposure. Time point meaning: pre-sensitization, week 0. Treatment here: therapeutic diphenylcyclopropenone sensitization with weekly scalp DPC. TCRdb re-analysed the RACE reads in MiXCR, keeping a single row per CDR3 protein. The profile shows some 400,000 distinct CDR3 sequences, roughly 4.6% of them singletons. The material was whole blood, obtained in connection with sensitization to the hapten diphenylcyclopropenone (DPC). Every receptor here comes from a woman between 50 and 59 years old with alopecia areata. Some clones in this sample may be carry-over from other donors' samples.

This clonotype has a count of ten or more. The chain has TRBV6-1 and TRBJ2-5, with D tentatively TRBD1 (6 bases). This CDR3 has 15 amino acids. Germline lookup yields CDR1 MNHNS and CDR2 SASEGT. The V gene lost 6 bases and the J gene lost 1 base, with 15 bases spanning the gap. CDR3 DNA sequence: TGTGCCAGCAGATTTTCCTGGACAGCCCAAGAGACCCAGTACTTC. The encoded protein is CASRFSWTAQETQYF.

This clonotype occurred many times. The J gene is TRBJ2-7, the V gene TRBV28; possible D gene TRBD1, 5 bases. CDR1 MDHEN and CDR2 SYDVKM come from the germline V gene. CDR3 length: 12 residues. V was clipped by 10 bases and J by 3 bases, with 13 bases between them. This CDR3 reads CATVTENYEQYF. DNA for the CDR3: TGTGCCACCGTGACAGAAAACTACGAGCAGTACTTC.

The V gene is TRBV18, the J gene TRBJ2-7; 7 bases fit TRBD2. Germline V gives CDR1 KGHSH, CDR2 LQKENI. V shed 1 base and J 2 bases; nucleotides not matched to a gene: 2. This CDR3 is built from 14 residues. CDR3 in DNA: TGTGCCAGCTCACCACAGGCGGGAGCCTACGAGCAGTACTTC. Encoded protein: CASSPQAGAYEQYF.

A few counts support this clonotype. This chain connects TRBV3-1 to TRBJ2-5, with TRBD2 matching 8 bases. CDR1 and CDR2 from the germline V gene are LGHDT and YNNKEL (reference sequence). There are 15 residues in the CDR3. Trimming cost V 5 bases and J 1 base; bases outside gene matches: 6. This chain's CDR3 is CASSGLSGSQETQYF. The CDR3 nucleotides are TGTGCCAGCAGCGGACTGAGCGGGAGCCAAGAGACCCAGTACTTC.

In this sample, this clonotype turned up many times. The J gene is TRBJ2-2, the V gene TRBV6-6, with 9 bases matching TRBD2. Looked up from germline, CDR1 is MNHNY and CDR2 is SVGAGI (reference sequence). The CDR3 loop spans 15 amino acids. V lost 6 bases and J lost 5; bases outside the gene matches: 7. In DNA form, the CDR3 reads TGTGCCAGCAGCCCTAGCGGGGTCCGTACCGGGGAGCTGTTTTTT. Amino acid sequence: CASSPSGVRTGELFF.

The rearrangement joins TRBV5-5 to TRBJ2-3; 16 nucleotides match TRBD2. Germline values: CDR1 SGHKS, CDR2 YYEKEE (reference sequence). This CDR3 is built from 19 residues. V was pared by 1 base and J by 5 bases, with 10 bases of the junction left unmatched. CDR3 in DNA: TGTGCCAGCAGCTTGCTGGACGAGGGACTAGCGGGAGGGGGAGATACGCAGTATTTT. It is translated as CASSLLDEGLAGGGDTQYF.

The rearrangement links TRBV6-2 or TRBV6-3 to TRBJ1-2; 9 bases line up with TRBD1. J was trimmed by 5 bases and V by 6 bases; bases with no gene match: 13. The CDR3 is 16 amino acids. Germline-derived CDR1 and CDR2 are MNHEY and SVGEGT. CDR3 amino acids: CASSHGQGLIRYGYTF. The CDR3 nucleotides are TGTGCCAGCAGCCACGGACAGGGGTTGATTCGGTATGGCTACACCTTC.

The chain couples TRBV2 to TRBJ1-5; D might be TRBD1 (5 bases). With 6 bases removed from V and 4 bases from J, the gap between germline ends came to 22 bases. The germline V gene has CDR1 SNHLY and CDR2 FYNNEI. The CDR3 has 17 residues. The CDR3 loop is CASSNRGKGSGNQPQHF. For the CDR3, the DNA is TGTGCCAGCAGCAACCGGGGAAAGGGTTCAGGGAATCAGCCCCAGCATTTT. The whole variable domain, remainder taken from reference TRBV2 and TRBJ1-5, is EPEVTQTPSHQVTQMGQEVILRCVPISNHLYFYWYRQILGQKVEFLVSFYNNEISEKSEIFDDQFSVERPDGSNFTLKIRSTKLEDSAMYFCASSNRGKGSGNQPQHFGDGTRLSIL.

In this sample, this clonotype turned up many times. The rearrangement uses TRBV11-2 and TRBJ2-5; 11 nucleotides match TRBD1. The V gene end was trimmed by 6 bases and the J gene end by 1 base; junction bases not matched to a gene: 10. The CDR3 is 17 amino acids. Germline assignment: CDR1 SGHAT and CDR2 FQNNGV. This chain's CDR3 is CASRPGQGAKTQETQYF. CDR3 DNA sequence: TGTGCCAGCAGGCCAGGACAGGGGGCGAAAACCCAAGAGACCCAGTACTTC.

This chain uses TRBV5-1 with TRBJ2-5, with TRBD2 matching over 15 bases. Per the germline V gene, CDR1 is SGHRS and CDR2 is YFSETQ. The CDR3 length is 17 residues. V gave up 3 bases and J gave up 0 bases; unmatched junction bases: 3. CDR3 nucleotides: TGCGCCAGCAGCTCCGGACTAGCGGGGGGGTACCAAGAGACCCAGTACTTC. It yields the protein CASSSGLAGGYQETQYF. Based on the CDR3 plus reference TRBV5-1 and TRBJ2-5, the full variable domain is KAGVTQTPRYLIKTRGQQVTLSCSPISGHRSVSWYQQTPGQGLQFLFEYFSETQRNKGNFPGRFSGRQFSNSRSEMNVSTLELGDSALYLCASSSGLAGGYQETQYFGPGTRLLVL.

The chain's CDR3 is CASSEWGYTGELFF. The CDR3 DNA follows: TGTGCCAGCTCTGAATGGGGTTACACCGGGGAGCTGTTTTTT. The J gene is TRBJ2-2, the V gene TRBV25-1; D unclear. Germline CDR1 is MGHDK and CDR2 is SYGVNS. This CDR3 has 14 amino acids. The V and J ends lost 8 bases and 3 bases respectively, with 13 bases between them. Filled out from reference TRBV25-1 and TRBJ2-2, the complete variable domain reads EADIYQTPRYLVIGTGKKITLECSQTMGHDKMYWYQQDPGMELHLIHYSYGVNSTEKGDLSSESTVSRIRTEHFPLTLESARPSHTSQYLCASSEWGYTGELFFGEGSRLTVL.

This clonotype was seen ten or more times. The genes are TRBV29-1 and TRBJ1-1; D unresolved. Germline V lookup: CDR1 SQVTM, CDR2 ANQGSEA. V dropped 3 bases and J dropped 7 bases, with 9 bases sitting between them. The CDR3 totals 11 residues. The CDR3 reads CSVDLDGEAFF. The CDR3 bases are TGCAGCGTTGACTTAGACGGTGAAGCTTTCTTT.

At least ten counts were recorded for this clonotype. The chain has TRBV5-1 and TRBJ1-2; no clear D. The germline V gene encodes CDR1 SGHRS and CDR2 YFSETQ. The CDR3 is 13 residues long. Trimming shortened V by 7 bases and J by 3 bases, and 13 bases separated the two germline ends. The CDR3 nucleotides are TGCGCCAGCGCAAGAGGGTCTGACTATGGCTACACCTTC. Residues: CASARGSDYGYTF.

This clonotype was counted ten times or more. The chain is built from TRBV15 and TRBJ2-1, with a possible D match to TRBD2 (7 bases). Looked up from germline, CDR1 is LNHNV and CDR2 is YYDKDF (reference sequence). The CDR3 totals 19 residues. Trimming shortened V by 0 bases and J by 0 bases, and 18 bases separated the two germline ends. The CDR3 loop is CATSRDRRAGASSYNEQFF. CDR3 in DNA: TGTGCCACCAGCAGAGATCGAAGGGCGGGGGCGAGCTCCTACAATGAGCAGTTCTTC.

Many counts were recorded for this clonotype. The rearrangement joins TRBV2 to TRBJ1-2; no clear D gene. V was trimmed by 0 bases and J by 9 bases, leaving 14 bases between them. Germline CDR1 is SNHLY and CDR2 is FYNNEI. The CDR3 loop spans 14 amino acids. CDR3: CASSEALGRSSYTF. As DNA, the CDR3 is TGTGCCAGCAGTGAAGCGCTCGGGCGCTCGAGCTACACCTTC.

This clonotype was observed a few times. V and J are TRBV7-9 and TRBJ2-5, with D unresolved. Germline values: CDR1 SEHNR, CDR2 FQNEAQ (reference sequence). Trimming took off 4 bases at V and 3 bases at J, with 15 bases between the two ends. This CDR3 is 15 amino acids long. The CDR3 DNA is TGTGCCAGCAGCTCACGACTGGCGGAAAAAGAGACCCAGTACTTC. This translates into CASSSRLAEKETQYF.

Only a few counts were recorded for this clonotype. The chain uses TRBV29-1 and TRBJ2-7; 13 bases are shared with TRBD2. The CDR3 has 15 residues. Germline lookup yields CDR1 SQVTM and CDR2 ANQGSEA. With 7 bases clipped from V and 0 bases from J, the junction kept 6 bases outside the gene matches. The CDR3 DNA is TGCAGCGCGCGACTAGCGGGGGGCCACTCCTACGAGCAGTACTTC. It specifies CSARLAGGHSYEQYF.

This chain links TRBV30 with TRBJ1-5, with 7 bases fitting TRBD1. Germline V gene lookup returns CDR1 GTSNPN and CDR2 SVGIG (reference sequence). CDR3 size: 14 residues. V was pared by 0 bases and J by 4 bases, with 3 bases of the junction left unmatched. CDR3 sequence: CAWSVVRGNQPQHF. CDR3 in DNA: TGTGCCTGGAGTGTGGTCAGGGGGAATCAGCCCCAGCATTTT.

This clonotype was picked up a small number of times. The chain links TRBV2 to TRBJ2-7; tentatively, D is TRBD2 (6 bases). The CDR3 runs to 16 residues. CDR1 is SNHLY and CDR2 is FYNNEI in the germline V gene. Trimming removed 3 bases at V and 2 bases at J, with 17 bases between. The CDR3 protein is CASSDRAGLDAYEQYF. DNA of the CDR3: TGTGCCAGCAGTGATAGGGCGGGGCTCGACGCCTACGAGCAGTACTTC.

The CDR3 nucleotides are TGTGCCATCAGTCCGGGACAGGGGGCCAATGAGCAGTTCTTC. It specifies CAISPGQGANEQFF. The chain recombines TRBV10-3 with TRBJ2-1; 12 bases are a match to TRBD1. Germline assignment: CDR1 ENHRY and CDR2 SYGVKD. The CDR3 covers 14 residues. J gave up 6 bases and V 5 bases, and 2 bases lay outside the gene matches.

This chain links TRBV14 with TRBJ2-5; D ambiguous. Trimming shortened V by 0 bases and J by 5 bases, and 13 bases separated the two germline ends. Germline V gives CDR1 SGHDN, CDR2 FVKESK. There are 15 residues in the CDR3. Here the CDR3 reads CASSQEVNRFETQYF. For the CDR3, the DNA is TGTGCCAGCAGCCAAGAAGTGAACCGGTTCGAGACCCAGTACTTC.

This chain joins TRBV28 and TRBJ2-1; TRBD2 aligns across 11 bases. Germline trimming cut 5 bases from V and 7 bases from J; bases unmatched to any gene: 4. CDR1 and CDR2 (germline): MDHEN, SYDVKM. The CDR3 loop spans 14 amino acids. CDR3 nucleotides: TGTGCCAGCAGTCCGGGACTAGCGGTAAATGAGCAGTTCTTC. Residues: CASSPGLAVNEQFF.